The present T cell receptor beta chain was sequenced within a study of CXCR3-negative and CXCR3-positive naive CD8 T cells. As for this clonotype: No antigen is known for it.

Germline loops: CDR1 SGHVS, CDR2 FQNEAQ. The CDR3 loop spans 15 amino acids. The study's findings and limits: Against CXCR3-negative naive cells, CXCR3-positive naive cells showed more hydrophobic TRB CDR3s. Unlike memory cells, which differed, naive CXCR3-negative and CXCR3-positive cells had similar TRBV-TRBJ usage. After cryopreservation, expression of CXCR3 was partially reduced, and most assays were run with fresh PBMCs. Both of the naive subsets showed about the same high diversity, but memory CD8+ cells had much less.

The study made its TRB cDNA libraries by 5' RACE, adding UMI labels. Reprocessing the 5' RACE reads, TCRdb reports a single entry for every CDR3 protein and omits DNA. The table lists over 100,000 distinct CDR3 sequences. This receptor was taken from a human donor in good health. Some clones in this sample may be carry-over from other donors' samples. The chain couples TRBV7-8 to TRBJ2-3; TCRdb calls TRBD2, which cannot be checked without DNA. The sample consisted of naive CXCR3+ CD8+ T cells from blood. Subset of the sample: CD45RO-CCR7+CD27+CD95- naive CD8+ T cells expressing CXCR3 (TNR3+). The CDR3 loop is CASSLVAGGADTQYF.